Presented here are 26 T cell receptor beta chains from one specimen sequenced in a study of cytomegalovirus exposure and HLA in healthy donors. Profiling relied on immunoSEQ multiplex PCR, and the TCRdb table lists in-frame clones only, not all of them. The table includes about 140,000 clones, approximately 87% detected once. Sequencing was performed on PBMCs. The receptors derive from a young man in good health and CMV-seronegative.

This clone was counted between two and nine times. The gene calls are TRBV29-1 and TRBJ2-3; TRBD2 might be the D (6 bases). The CDR3 is made up of 18 amino acids. Trimming shortened V by 0 bases and J by 2 bases, and 21 bases separated the two germline ends. Germline CDR1 SQVTM, CDR2 ANQGSEA. The CDR3 bases are TGCAGCGTTGAAGATTGGAAAGAGGGACTTACCGCCACAGATACGCAGTATTTT. Amino acids: CSVEDWKEGLTATDTQYF.

The rearrangement links TRBV19 to TRBJ1-1; D not resolved. Deletions cut 3 bases from V and 3 bases from J, with 11 bases between. The germline gives CDR1 LNHDA, CDR2 SQIVND (reference sequence). The CDR3 is made up of 14 amino acids. For the CDR3, the DNA is TGTGCCAGTAGTATGGGGAGGCTCGACACTGAAGCTTTCTTT. This sequence encodes CASSMGRLDTEAFF.

The chain uses TRBV28 and TRBJ1-5; D call uncertain. The CDR3 is 17 residues long. Germline lookup yields CDR1 MDHEN and CDR2 SYDVKM. The V end was cut by 3 bases, the J end by 0 bases, with 15 bases between. CDR3 residues: CASSFLDSADSNQPQHF. CDR3 DNA sequence: TGTGCCAGCAGTTTCTTAGACTCAGCAGATAGCAATCAGCCCCAGCATTTT.

The genes are TRBV2 and TRBJ2-7; the match to TRBD1 covers 7 bases. Germline V gives CDR1 SNHLY, CDR2 FYNNEI. The junction had 3 bases not matched to a gene; V was cut back by 7 bases and J by 0 bases. The CDR3 is 13 amino acids. The CDR3 reads CASTGGISYEQYF. CDR3 nucleotides: TGTGCCAGCACAGGGGGAATCTCCTACGAGCAGTACTTC.

This chain links TRBV11-2 with TRBJ2-1; 12 bases map to TRBD2. CDR1 SGHAT and CDR2 FQNNGV come from the germline V gene. The CDR3 runs to 19 residues. The V gene end was trimmed by 0 bases and the J gene end by 4 bases; junction bases not matched to a gene: 10. CDR3 amino acids: CASSLDWLAGGPLYNEQFF. The CDR3 DNA reads as TGTGCCAGCAGCTTAGATTGGCTAGCGGGAGGGCCCCTTTACAATGAGCAGTTCTTC.

The chain has TRBV7-2 and TRBJ1-1, with a tentative D call TRBD1 (6 bases). CDR1 and CDR2 (germline): SGHTA, FQGNSA. The CDR3 length is 14 residues. Trimming stripped 3 bases from V and 4 bases from J, with 12 bases between. CDR3 protein: CASSFTGSGTEAFF. CDR3 sequence (DNA): TGTGCCAGCAGCTTTACAGGGTCGGGCACTGAAGCTTTCTTT.

The DNA of the CDR3 is TGTGCCAGCAGGCTACTAGCGGGAGCTTCCTACGAGCAGTACTTC. Translation gives CASRLLAGASYEQYF. This chain uses TRBV27 with TRBJ2-7; 11 bases agree with TRBD2. The CDR3 length is 15 residues. Losses at the gene ends were 6 bases for V and 1 base for J; bases not matched to a gene: 5. Germline values: CDR1 MNHEY, CDR2 SMNVEV (reference sequence).

The chain combines TRBV19 with TRBJ1-5; perhaps TRBD1 as D (5 bases). The ends were cut back, 7 bases at V and 4 bases at J, with 14 bases in the middle. The CDR3 runs 14 residues. The germline V gene encodes CDR1 LNHDA and CDR2 SQIVND (reference sequence). CDR3 sequence: CASTLPTVNQPQHF. CDR3 DNA: TGTGCCAGTACCCTACCGACAGTTAATCAGCCCCAGCATTTT.

This clone has just one count. V and J are TRBV4-1 and TRBJ2-3; weak D call: TRBD2 (6 bases). CDR3 length equals 16 residues. V was shortened by 4 bases and J by 3 bases, with 17 bases between the two germline ends. Germline CDR1 is MGHRA and CDR2 is YSYEKL. CDR3 loop: CASSLFRDLRTDTQYF. Written as DNA, the CDR3 is TGCGCCAGCAGCCTCTTCAGGGACTTGAGAACAGATACGCAGTATTTT.

The chain combines TRBV29-1 with TRBJ1-2; TRBD1 matches 7 bases. J was trimmed by 7 bases and V by 0 bases; bases with no gene match: 11. In germline, CDR1 is SQVTM, CDR2 ANQGSEA. The CDR3 consists of 15 residues. The CDR3 region has the DNA TGCAGCGTTGAAGACCGACAGGGCGTTCGCTCTGGCTACACCTTC. Translating gives CSVEDRQGVRSGYTF. Combining the CDR3 with reference TRBV29-1 and TRBJ1-2 gives the whole variable domain SAVISQKPSRDICQRGTSLTIQCQVDSQVTMMFWYRQQPGQSLTLIATANQGSEATYESGFVIDKFPISRPNLTFSTLTVSNMSPEDSSIYLCSVEDRQGVRSGYTFGSGTRLTVV.

CDR3 residues: CASSSTEQETQYF. The CDR3, as DNA: TGTGCCAGCAGTTCGACAGAACAAGAGACCCAGTACTTC. The chain recombines TRBV28 with TRBJ2-5; TRBD1 is a possible D gene (5 bases). The CDR3 has 13 amino acids. Germline CDR1 and CDR2: MDHEN and SYDVKM. V was pared by 4 bases and J by 2 bases, with 8 bases between.

V gene TRBV27 combines with J gene TRBJ1-5, with no clear D. The V gene lost 3 bases and the J gene lost 4 bases, with 4 bases spanning the gap. CDR1 is MNHEY, CDR2 SMNVEV, per germline (reference sequence). The CDR3 loop spans 12 amino acids. The CDR3 DNA is TGTGCCAGCAGTTTCAGGAATCAGCCCCAGCATTTT. It specifies CASSFRNQPQHF.

This clone was observed at least ten times. The rearrangement uses TRBV7-9 and TRBJ2-7, with 7 positions matching TRBD1. CDR1 and CDR2 from the germline V gene are SEHNR and FQNEAQ (reference sequence). The CDR3 length is 15 residues. The V and J ends lost 5 bases and 3 bases, in that order; junction bases with no gene match: 10. The CDR3 spells CASSPLQGVNYEQYF. The CDR3 nucleotides read TGTGCCAGCAGCCCCCTCCAGGGGGTGAACTACGAGCAGTACTTC.

V usage is TRBV6-1 and J usage is TRBJ2-5; 7 bases fit TRBD1. Germline assignment: CDR1 MNHNS and CDR2 SASEGT. This CDR3 comprises 14 residues. V lost 5 bases, J lost 5 bases, and 8 bases stayed unmatched. DNA for the CDR3: TGTGCCAGCAGTCTACAGGGGACGGGGGAGACCCAGTACTTC. It specifies CASSLQGTGETQYF.

The rearrangement uses TRBV27 and TRBJ2-7; 8 bases agree with TRBD1. CDR3 size: 13 residues. Germline V gene sequence: CDR1 MNHEY, CDR2 SMNVEV (reference sequence). Trimming cost V 8 bases and J 4 bases; bases outside gene matches: 7. CDR3 bases: TGTGCCAGCGGGACAGGCTCCGCTTACGAGCAGTACTTC. It codes for CASGTGSAYEQYF.

This chain joins TRBV10-3 and TRBJ2-7; 10 bases are a match to TRBD2. Looked up from germline, CDR1 is ENHRY and CDR2 is SYGVKD. CDR3 length: 15 amino acids. Trimming took 2 bases from V and 6 from J; bases not matched to a gene: 7. CDR3 loop: CAISERLAGATEQYF. CDR3 sequence (DNA): TGTGCCATCAGTGAGCGTCTAGCGGGAGCGACCGAGCAGTACTTC.

In its sample, this clone was seen many times. CDR3 residues: CASSPIAETYNEQFF. CDR3 DNA: TGTGCCAGCAGCCCTATAGCGGAAACCTACAATGAGCAGTTCTTC. V gene TRBV6-5 combines with J gene TRBJ2-1, with D maybe TRBD2 (6 bases). V shed 6 bases and J shed 2 bases, with 14 bases lying between them. CDR1 and CDR2 from the germline V gene are MNHEY and SVGAGI. This CDR3 spans 15 amino acids.

The rearrangement joins TRBV19 to TRBJ2-2; the match to TRBD1 covers 7 bases. CDR3 length equals 16 residues. Trimming removed 5 bases from V and 1 base from J; junction bases left unmatched: 7. From germline, CDR1 is LNHDA and CDR2 SQIVND (reference sequence). CDR3 sequence (DNA): TGTGCCAGTAGTCCACAGGGGTCAAGGAACACCGGGGAGCTGTTTTTT. Protein product: CASSPQGSRNTGELFF.

The J gene is TRBJ2-1, the V gene TRBV7-2; TRBD1 matches 9 bases. CDR1 is SGHTA and CDR2 is FQGNSA in the germline V gene. The J segment lost 6 bases and the V segment lost 6 bases, leaving 12 bases of the junction unmatched. This CDR3 has 16 amino acids. The CDR3 DNA sequence: TGTGCCAGCAGACCGAGGGGACAGGGTTTTGGCAATGAGCAGTTCTTC. Protein sequence: CASRPRGQGFGNEQFF.

The rearrangement uses TRBV15 and TRBJ1-5; D may be TRBD1 (5 bases). The CDR3 is made up of 17 amino acids. The V and J ends lost 0 bases and 7 bases respectively, with 19 bases between them. Per germline, CDR1 LNHNV and CDR2 YYDKDF (reference sequence). The CDR3 DNA follows: TGTGCCACCAGCAGAGATTCAACCAGGGCGTCGTCGCAGCCCCAGCATTTT. Amino acids: CATSRDSTRASSQPQHF.

The V call is TRBV5-6, the J call TRBJ2-7; 10 bases map to TRBD2. The junction had 11 bases not matched to a gene; V was cut back by 2 bases and J by 6 bases. CDR1 and CDR2 from the germline V gene are SGHDT and YYEEEE. The CDR3 has 16 amino acids. CDR3 nucleotide sequence: TGTGCCAGCAGCTTCCCCCCACTAGCGGGGTTCTCCGAGCAGTACTTC. This codes for CASSFPPLAGFSEQYF.

V is TRBV2 and J is TRBJ2-2; TRBD1 matches at 10 bases. Germline V gene sequence: CDR1 SNHLY, CDR2 FYNNEI. J was trimmed by 5 bases and V by 1 base; bases with no gene match: 7. The CDR3 totals 17 residues. The CDR3 bases are TGTGCCAGCAGTGAAGTGTTTCCGGGACAGGGGACCGGGGAGCTGTTTTTT. Amino acid sequence: CASSEVFPGQGTGELFF. The entire variable domain, with the rest obtained from reference TRBV2 and TRBJ2-2, is as follows: EPEVTQTPSHQVTQMGQEVILRCVPISNHLYFYWYRQILGQKVEFLVSFYNNEISEKSEIFDDQFSVERPDGSNFTLKIRSTKLEDSAMYFCASSEVFPGQGTGELFFGEGSRLTVL.

The chain recombines TRBV9 with TRBJ2-2, with TRBD1 identical over 8 bases. The CDR3 has 18 residues. Germline V lookup: CDR1 SGDLS, CDR2 YYNGEE. V lost 1 base and J lost 3; bases outside the gene matches: 11. DNA for the CDR3: TGTGCCAGCAGCGTATCATCCGGCCGGACAGGGTACACCGGGGAGCTGTTTTTT. Its protein is CASSVSSGRTGYTGELFF.

This chain uses TRBV2 with TRBJ2-6; 7 bases map to TRBD2. Germline CDR1 reads SNHLY; CDR2 reads FYNNEI. J lost 3 bases, V lost 11 bases, and 4 bases had no gene match. The CDR3 is 13 residues long. CDR3 coding DNA: TGTGCCTCTCGGGGGGATGGGGCCAACGTCCTGACTTTC. Translation: CASRGDGANVLTF.

This chain joins TRBV28 and TRBJ2-7, with D unresolved. The CDR3 has 11 amino acids. CDR1 is MDHEN, CDR2 SYDVKM, per germline. V was shortened by 6 bases and J by 4 bases, with 7 bases between the two germline ends. For the CDR3, the DNA is TGTGCCAGCAGCCTTGAGTACGAGCAGTACTTC. Its protein is CASSLEYEQYF.

This chain joins TRBV5-1 and TRBJ2-1; 10 bases align to TRBD1. The CDR3 loop spans 17 amino acids. V gave up 0 bases and J gave up 2 bases; unmatched junction bases: 5. CDR1 is SGHRS and CDR2 is YFSETQ in the germline V gene. CDR3 loop: CASSLELDRGTYNEQFF. In DNA form, the CDR3 reads TGCGCCAGCAGCTTGGAACTGGACAGGGGGACCTACAATGAGCAGTTCTTC. Complete variable domain (other parts from reference TRBV5-1 and TRBJ2-1): KAGVTQTPRYLIKTRGQQVTLSCSPISGHRSVSWYQQTPGQGLQFLFEYFSETQRNKGNFPGRFSGRQFSNSRSEMNVSTLELGDSALYLCASSLELDRGTYNEQFFGPGTRLTVL.